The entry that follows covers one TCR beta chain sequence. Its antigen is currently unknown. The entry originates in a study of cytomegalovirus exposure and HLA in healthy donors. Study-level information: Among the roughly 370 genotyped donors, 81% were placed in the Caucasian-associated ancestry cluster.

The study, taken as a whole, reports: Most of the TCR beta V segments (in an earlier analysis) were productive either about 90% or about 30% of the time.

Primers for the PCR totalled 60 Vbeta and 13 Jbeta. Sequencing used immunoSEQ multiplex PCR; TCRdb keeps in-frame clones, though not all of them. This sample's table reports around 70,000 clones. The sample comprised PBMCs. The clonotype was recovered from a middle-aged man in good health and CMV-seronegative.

The CDR3 reads CARGTGGSGTEAFF. The DNA for the CDR3 is TGTGCCAGGGGGACAGGGGGCTCGGGCACTGAAGCTTTCTTT. The rearrangement links TRBV6-4 to TRBJ1-1; 12 bases are a match to TRBD1. CDR1 and CDR2 from the germline V gene are MRHNA and SNTAGT. The CDR3 has 14 residues. V was clipped by 9 bases and J by 4 bases; unmatched bases: 6.